This T cell receptor beta chain was captured in a study of shared clonotypes between healthy human individuals. The study's findings and limits: It was only blood that was sampled, and tissue repertoires likely differ.

Turning to this clone: No antigen is known for it.

Assay used: immunoSEQ multiplex PCR; TCRdb lists only in-frame clones, some missing. The sample has approximately 2.3 million clones, 90% to 95% seen once. From CD4+ cells came CD45RA+ naive and CD45RA-negative memory subsets. The ends lost 3 bases at V and 8 bases at J; junction bases unmatched: 16. CDR3 size: 16 residues. Germline CDR1 reads MDHEN; CDR2 reads SYDVKM. The clonotype originates from a man in his late teens or twenties in good health. Some clones in this sample may be carry-over from other donors' samples. V and J are TRBV28 and TRBJ2-7; 7 nucleotides agree with TRBD2. Input material: naive CD4+ T cells from PBMCs. Subset noted: CD45RA+ positively selected. In DNA form, the CDR3 reads TGTGCCAGCAGTTTGGCTGGGGTGGGAGGGCCTGGTAAGCAGTACTTC. Encoded protein: CASSLAGVGGPGKQYF.